This T cell receptor (beta chain) was obtained from a study of post-analysis software for immune sequencing data. Study outcomes and limitations: For normalized Chao1 diversity, multiple sclerosis patients scored significantly lower than controls did. Controls had lower frequencies than patients of five or six TRBV segments, which included TRBV5-6, TRBV5-1 and TRBV20-1.

As regards this clonotype: The antigen remains undetermined. An end of the junction differs from the germline gene, which may be a read error.

Every TCR beta cDNA library bore unique molecular identifiers. Between about 0.9 and 11 million T cells gave rise to hundreds of thousands of cDNA molecules. Using its own MiXCR run on the PCR reads, TCRdb lists one record per CDR3 protein. The sample holds a few hundred thousand distinct CDR3 sequences, roughly 30% seen once. Germline CDR1 SGHRS, CDR2 YFSETQ. This CDR3 spans 14 amino acids. The V gene is TRBV5-1, the J gene TRBJ2-5; the D gene is possibly TRBD2 (6 bases). The last part of the DNA fits TRBJ2-7 better; the J call may be wrong. The clonotype originates from a girl between 10 and 17 years old with multiple sclerosis. Sequences were obtained from blood. CDR3: CAGSLGTEGLEQYF. CDR3 in DNA: TGCGCCGGCAGCCTGGGGACGGAGGGGCTCGAGCAGTACTTC.